This T cell receptor beta chain was recorded in a study of blood T cell repertoires in COVID-19. This CDR3 contains 16 residues. Trimming shortened V by 2 bases and J by 0 bases, and 13 bases separated the two germline ends. Germline-derived CDR1 and CDR2 are SGHAT and FQNNGV. Assay: immunoSEQ multiplex PCR; the TCRdb copy retains only in-frame clones and omits some. The sample holds around 30,000 clones, approximately 87% seen once. The rearrangement links TRBV11-2 to TRBJ1-1; tentatively, D is TRBD1 (5 bases). The sequence derives from a human donor in a cohort sampled during active COVID-19. The sequencing sample was made of peripheral blood. The CDR3 DNA sequence: TGTGCCAGCAGCTTATCTCCGGGACTCTTGAACACTGAAGCTTTCTTT. It yields the protein CASSLSPGLLNTEAFF.